A single sample gave rise to the 32 T cell receptor beta chains below, sequenced in a study of long-term antiretroviral therapy in people with HIV. The assay, immunoSEQ v3.0, was run at survey level. Method: immunoSEQ multiplex PCR; TCRdb's copy keeps in-frame clones and lacks some. Of about 40,000 clones detected, under 85% appear once; the ten largest clones hold roughly 5.8%. The sample was unsorted PBMCs, taken 1 year after starting antiretroviral therapy. All receptors come from a man between 18 and 35 years old with HIV.

There are a few counts of this clone. The CDR3 is CASSQWGDYEQYF. The CDR3 DNA sequence: TGCGCCAGCAGCCAATGGGGAGACTACGAGCAGTACTTC. The chain employs TRBV4-1 and TRBJ2-7; perhaps TRBD2 as D (5 bases). Between the trimmed V and J ends, which lost 2 bases and 3 bases, there was a span of 8 bases. CDR3 length: 13 amino acids. CDR1 and CDR2 (germline): MGHRA, YSYEKL.

This chain uses TRBV5-8 with TRBJ2-7, with D possibly being TRBD1 or TRBD2 (5 bases each). Germline values: CDR1 SGHTS, CDR2 YDEGEE. The ends were cut back, 0 bases at V and 7 bases at J, with 14 bases in the middle. This CDR3 is 14 amino acids long. The CDR3 loop is CASSLGGSTGEQYF. The CDR3 region has the DNA TGTGCCAGCAGCTTGGGGGGGAGTACGGGAGAGCAGTACTTC. The complete variable domain, with remaining parts taken from reference TRBV5-8 and TRBJ2-7, reads EAGVTQSPTHLIKTRGQQATLRCSPISGHTSVYWYQQALGLGLQFLLWYDEGEERNRGNFPPRFSGRQFPNYSSELNVNALELEDSALYLCASSLGGSTGEQYFGPGTRLTVT.

The J gene is TRBJ2-1, the V gene TRBV19; TRBD2 is a possible D gene (6 bases). The germline CDR1 and CDR2 sequences are LNHDA and SQIVND (reference sequence). The CDR3 length is 17 residues. The germline V and J ends were trimmed by 5 bases and 6 bases, with 23 bases remaining between them. The CDR3 is CASSPLDWRARGNEQFF. The DNA for the CDR3 is TGTGCCAGTAGTCCCCTGGATTGGAGGGCTAGGGGCAATGAGCAGTTCTTC.

In this sample, this clone turned up a few times. The chain joins TRBV27 to TRBJ2-2; no clear D gene. V lost 6 bases and J lost 4, with 9 bases in between. The CDR3 length is 13 residues. CDR1 and CDR2 (germline): MNHEY, SMNVEV (reference sequence). CDR3 sequence reads: CASRPRATGELFF. The CDR3, as DNA: TGTGCCAGCAGGCCCCGGGCCACCGGGGAGCTGTTTTTT.

The chain carries TRBV9 and TRBJ2-1, with TRBD2 identical over 9 bases. The trim removed 3 bases at V and 5 bases at J, leaving 6 bases unmatched. Per the germline V gene, CDR1 is SGDLS and CDR2 is YYNGEE. The CDR3 length is 15 residues. In nucleotides, the CDR3 is TGTGCCAGCAGCGCCGCTAGCGGGGCCGACAATGAGCAGTTCTTC. Translating gives CASSAASGADNEQFF.

The chain links TRBV25-1 to TRBJ1-2; D is possibly TRBD1 (5 bases). Between the trimmed V and J ends, which lost 4 bases and 4 bases, there was a span of 16 bases. The CDR3 has 15 amino acids. Germline V CDR1 and CDR2: MGHDK, SYGVNS. The CDR3 spells CASSGDPTRSYGYTF. CDR3 sequence (DNA): TGTGCCAGCAGTGGGGACCCCACGAGGAGCTATGGCTACACCTTC.

The V call is TRBV15, the J call TRBJ2-1; 8 bases align to TRBD2. The CDR3 is 16 amino acids. V shed 0 bases and J 5 bases; nucleotides not matched to a gene: 6. Looked up from germline, CDR1 is LNHNV and CDR2 is YYDKDF (reference sequence). The CDR3 DNA follows: TGTGCCACCAGCAGAGACGGTAGCGGGGCCGACAATGAGCAGTTCTTC. It codes for CATSRDGSGADNEQFF.

J is TRBJ2-1 and V is TRBV5-8; 10 positions match TRBD1. The germline V gene has CDR1 SGHTS and CDR2 YDEGEE. The J segment lost 2 bases and the V segment lost 2 bases, leaving 1 base of the junction unmatched. The CDR3 runs to 15 residues. The CDR3 DNA follows: TGTGCCAGCAGCTTTGGACAGGGGGCCTACAATGAGCAGTTCTTC. Translation gives CASSFGQGAYNEQFF. The whole variable domain, remainder taken from reference TRBV5-8 and TRBJ2-1, is EAGVTQSPTHLIKTRGQQATLRCSPISGHTSVYWYQQALGLGLQFLLWYDEGEERNRGNFPPRFSGRQFPNYSSELNVNALELEDSALYLCASSFGQGAYNEQFFGPGTRLTVL.

The chain has TRBV14 and TRBJ2-7; no clear D. Germline V CDR1 and CDR2: SGHDN, FVKESK. CDR3 size: 13 residues. The V gene lost 1 base and the J gene lost 3 bases, with 7 bases spanning the gap. The CDR3 bases are TGTGCCAGCAGCCAAGCACAGTTCTACGAGCAGTACTTC. It codes for CASSQAQFYEQYF. Based on the CDR3 plus reference TRBV14 and TRBJ2-7, the full variable domain is EAGVTQFPSHSVIEKGQTVTLRCDPISGHDNLYWYRRVMGKEIKFLLHFVKESKQDESGMPNNRFLAERTGGTYSTLKVQPAELEDSGVYFCASSQAQFYEQYFGPGTRLTVT.

A few counts support this clone. The chain combines TRBV27 with TRBJ1-1; the D is unclear. The CDR3 length is 12 residues. Germline CDR1 and CDR2: MNHEY and SMNVEV (reference sequence). V gave up 5 bases and J gave up 6 bases, with 10 bases separating them. CDR3: CASSGGRAEAFF. CDR3 coding DNA: TGTGCCAGCAGTGGCGGGCGCGCTGAAGCTTTCTTT.

This chain links TRBV18 with TRBJ1-2; 7 positions agree with TRBD1. Trimming at V came to 3 bases and at J to 12 bases, leaving 13 bases not matched to a gene. The CDR3 is 14 amino acids. Germline loops: CDR1 KGHSH, CDR2 LQKENI. The CDR3 coding sequence is TGTGCCAGCTCACCCCTTGAGGGGGCGCTCACCGACACCTTC. Translating gives CASSPLEGALTDTF. The complete variable domain, with remaining parts taken from reference TRBV18 and TRBJ1-2, reads NAGVMQNPRHLVRRRGQEARLRCSPMKGHSHVYWYRQLPEEGLKFMVYLQKENIIDESGMPKERFSAEFPKEGPSILRIQQVVRGDSAAYFCASSPLEGALTDTFGSGTRLTVV.

J is TRBJ1-5 and V is TRBV28; D not resolved. The ends were cut back, 6 bases at V and 2 bases at J, with 14 bases in the middle. Germline V CDR1 and CDR2: MDHEN, SYDVKM. The CDR3 is 15 residues long. The CDR3 DNA sequence: TGTGCCAGCAGCGTCGGTCCTTCGGGCAATCAGCCCCAGCATTTT. Translating gives CASSVGPSGNQPQHF.

DNA for the CDR3: TGTGCCAGCAGTTTGGCAGCTAACTACGAGCAGTACTTC. As protein: CASSLAANYEQYF. The chain couples TRBV27 to TRBJ2-7; D uncertain. Trimming cost V 3 bases and J 3 bases, with 9 bases left between them. In germline, CDR1 is MNHEY, CDR2 SMNVEV (reference sequence). This CDR3 has 13 residues.

The chain has TRBV19 and TRBJ1-1; D remains unclear. CDR3 length: 13 amino acids. In germline, CDR1 is LNHDA, CDR2 SQIVND (reference sequence). The germline V and J ends were trimmed by 4 bases and 8 bases, with 14 bases remaining between them. CDR3 loop: CASSTGMETEAFF. The CDR3 DNA follows: TGTGCCAGTAGTACTGGAATGGAGACCGAAGCTTTCTTT.

V gene TRBV18 combines with J gene TRBJ1-1; possibly TRBD1 for D (5 bases). V lost 6 bases to trimming and J lost 1 base, with 6 bases between them. Germline CDR1 KGHSH, CDR2 LQKENI. This CDR3 is 12 amino acids long. The CDR3 DNA is TGTGCCAGCTCTAGGGGGAACACTGAAGCTTTCTTT. Protein product: CASSRGNTEAFF.

The CDR3 here is CASSMDYRFSGPEAFF. CDR3 bases: TGTGCCAGTAGTATGGATTACCGGTTCTCGGGTCCTGAAGCTTTCTTT. This sequence joins TRBV19 and TRBJ1-1; no clear D. The V gene's germline CDR1 is LNHDA and CDR2 SQIVND (reference sequence). The ends were cut back, 3 bases at V and 6 bases at J, with 20 bases in the middle. The CDR3 runs 16 residues.

The J gene is TRBJ2-7, the V gene TRBV18; D unresolved. V lost 0 bases and J lost 2, with 11 bases in between. This CDR3 has 15 amino acids. Looked up from germline, CDR1 is KGHSH and CDR2 is LQKENI. The CDR3 nucleotides read TGTGCCAGCTCACCACCGGATCTACAGACCTACGAGCAGTACTTC. Its translation: CASSPPDLQTYEQYF.

J is TRBJ2-7 and V is TRBV6-1; unclear D gene. Germline CDR1 and CDR2: MNHNS and SASEGT. Trimming pared 1 base from V and 3 bases from J, leaving 4 bases between. This CDR3 has 12 residues. DNA for the CDR3: TGTGCCAGCAGTGAAGGGGGCTACGAGCAGTACTTC. Its protein is CASSEGGYEQYF.

The V call is TRBV28, the J call TRBJ2-3; D unclear. Germline loops: CDR1 MDHEN, CDR2 SYDVKM. The CDR3 consists of 16 residues. Trimming cost V 1 base and J 0 bases, with 11 bases left between them. The CDR3 region is CASSLSWQASTDTQYF. The DNA for the CDR3 is TGTGCCAGCAGTTTATCTTGGCAGGCTAGCACAGATACGCAGTATTTT.

The chain combines TRBV6-6 with TRBJ1-5, with D unresolved. Germline V gene data show CDR1 as MNHNY and CDR2 as SVGAGI (reference sequence). Trimming left V 4 bases short and J 2 bases short, with 12 bases between. This CDR3 comprises 15 residues. The CDR3 DNA reads as TGTGCCAGCAGTTCCCCCCAGCAAGGCAATCAGCCCCAGCATTTT. Translated, it gives CASSSPQQGNQPQHF.

This sequence joins TRBV27 and TRBJ2-1; 12 bases are shared with TRBD2. J lost 9 bases, V lost 0 bases, and 6 bases had no gene match. Germline assignment: CDR1 MNHEY and CDR2 SMNVEV (reference sequence). CDR3 length equals 16 residues. The CDR3 region is CASSLSLLAGGGEQFF. DNA of the CDR3: TGTGCCAGCAGTTTATCCCTACTAGCGGGAGGAGGTGAGCAGTTCTTC.

The chain couples TRBV28 to TRBJ1-5; maybe TRBD1 (5 bases). This CDR3 has 14 amino acids. With 3 bases removed from V and 7 bases from J, the gap between germline ends came to 13 bases. Germline-derived CDR1 and CDR2 are MDHEN and SYDVKM. The CDR3 is CASSLGHMAQPQHF. Written as DNA, the CDR3 is TGTGCCAGCAGTTTGGGGCACATGGCCCAGCCCCAGCATTTT.

The chain carries TRBV7-8 and TRBJ2-1; D call uncertain. V was pared by 5 bases and J by 7 bases, with 9 bases between. Germline V gives CDR1 SGHVS, CDR2 FQNEAQ. The CDR3 length is 12 residues. The DNA of the CDR3 is TGTGCCAGCAGCCCCTTAGGGAATGAGCAGTTCTTC. This codes for CASSPLGNEQFF.

This clone was counted a single time. The V gene is TRBV28, the J gene TRBJ2-7; D is possibly TRBD1 or TRBD2 (5 bases each). From germline, CDR1 is MDHEN and CDR2 SYDVKM. V lost 6 bases, J lost 2 bases, and 14 bases lay in between. The CDR3 consists of 14 residues. The CDR3 here is CASRTGTAAYEQYF. The CDR3 DNA is TGTGCCAGCAGAACCGGGACCGCAGCCTACGAGCAGTACTTC.

The chain links TRBV4-1 to TRBJ2-7; a weak D match, TRBD2 (7 bases). Germline V CDR1 and CDR2: MGHRA, YSYEKL. The CDR3 loop spans 15 amino acids. Trimming left V 4 bases short and J 3 bases short, with 16 bases between. The CDR3 is CASSPRGGGDYEQYF. The DNA for the CDR3 is TGCGCCAGCAGCCCTAGGGGGGGCGGTGACTACGAGCAGTACTTC.

This chain uses TRBV28 with TRBJ1-1; TRBD1 is a possible D gene (5 bases). In germline, CDR1 is MDHEN, CDR2 SYDVKM. This CDR3 is 17 amino acids long. Trimming removed 6 bases from V and 2 bases from J, with 22 bases in between. CDR3 protein: CASRELILGTYNTEAFF. CDR3 bases: TGTGCCAGCAGGGAACTTATTCTTGGGACCTATAACACTGAAGCTTTCTTT.

DNA for the CDR3: TGTGCCAGCAGTTACTTCACAGGGGGCGCAGATGGCTACACCTTC. Translating it yields CASSYFTGGADGYTF. The gene calls are TRBV6-5 and TRBJ1-2, with 9 bases matching TRBD1. V gave up 1 base and J gave up 6 bases; unmatched junction bases: 6. Germline CDR1 reads MNHEY; CDR2 reads SVGAGI. This CDR3 is built from 15 residues.

The chain recombines TRBV5-4 with TRBJ1-1; a possible D gene is TRBD1 (5 bases). Looked up from germline, CDR1 is SGHNT and CDR2 is YYREEE (reference sequence). The CDR3 covers 15 residues. V dropped 0 bases and J dropped 0 bases, with 9 bases sitting between them. Written as DNA, the CDR3 is TGTGCCAGCAGCTTGGGGGCAGGGTTGAACACTGAAGCTTTCTTT. This codes for CASSLGAGLNTEAFF.

The J gene is TRBJ1-5, the V gene TRBV5-6, with D unclear. The CDR3 has 14 residues. Trimming pared 2 bases from V and 0 bases from J, leaving 6 bases between. The germline V gene encodes CDR1 SGHDT and CDR2 YYEEEE. CDR3 region: CASSFGSSNQPQHF. CDR3 DNA sequence: TGTGCCAGCAGCTTTGGCAGTAGCAATCAGCCCCAGCATTTT.

The chain carries TRBV5-4 and TRBJ1-1; 8 bases align to TRBD1. The ends lost 3 bases at V and 5 bases at J; junction bases unmatched: 6. The germline gives CDR1 SGHNT, CDR2 YYREEE (reference sequence). There are 14 residues in the CDR3. CDR3 bases: TGTGCCAGCAGCTGGGGGACAGGTGGTACTGAAGCTTTCTTT. This translates into CASSWGTGGTEAFF.

This clone was seen just once. The CDR3 DNA follows: TGCGCCAGCAGCTTGGGTCGGAGGACTGAAGCTTTCTTT. This gives the protein CASSLGRRTEAFF. The J gene is TRBJ1-1, the V gene TRBV5-1; no reliable D call. Germline values: CDR1 SGHRS, CDR2 YFSETQ. This CDR3 is built from 13 residues. V lost 0 bases to trimming and J lost 5 bases, with 8 bases between them. The full variable domain, rest sourced from reference TRBV5-1 and TRBJ1-1, is KAGVTQTPRYLIKTRGQQVTLSCSPISGHRSVSWYQQTPGQGLQFLFEYFSETQRNKGNFPGRFSGRQFSNSRSEMNVSTLELGDSALYLCASSLGRRTEAFFGQGTRLTVV.

This clone was recorded once. The chain joins TRBV4-1 to TRBJ1-1; D unclear. With 0 bases removed from V and 6 bases from J, the gap between germline ends came to 8 bases. The CDR3 has 13 amino acids. The germline gives CDR1 MGHRA, CDR2 YSYEKL. CDR3 sequence reads: CASSQEGVAEAFF. CDR3 DNA sequence: TGCGCCAGCAGCCAAGAAGGAGTGGCTGAAGCTTTCTTT.